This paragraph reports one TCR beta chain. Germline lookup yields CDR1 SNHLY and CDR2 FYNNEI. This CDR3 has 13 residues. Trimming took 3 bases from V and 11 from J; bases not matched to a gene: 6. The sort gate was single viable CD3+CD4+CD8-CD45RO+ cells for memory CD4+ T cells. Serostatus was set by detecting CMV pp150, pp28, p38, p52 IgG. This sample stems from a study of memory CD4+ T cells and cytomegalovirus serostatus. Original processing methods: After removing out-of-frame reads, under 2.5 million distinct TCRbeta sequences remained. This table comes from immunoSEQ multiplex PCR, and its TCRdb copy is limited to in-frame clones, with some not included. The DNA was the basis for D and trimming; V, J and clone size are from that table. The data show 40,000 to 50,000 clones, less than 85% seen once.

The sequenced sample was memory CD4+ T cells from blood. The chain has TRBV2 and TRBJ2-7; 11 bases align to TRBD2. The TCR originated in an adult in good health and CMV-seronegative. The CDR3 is CASSDGTSGLEYF. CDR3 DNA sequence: TGTGCCAGCAGTGACGGGACTAGCGGACTGGAGTACTTC.